The next 27 T cell receptor beta chains were all read from a single sample in a study of blood T cell repertoires in COVID-19. TCRdb's table, derived via immunoSEQ multiplex PCR, lists solely in-frame clones and lacks some. The table has approximately 260,000 clones, roughly 82% seen once; the top ten hold about 5.3%. The specimen was peripheral blood. These receptors all stem from a woman over 75 with active or convalescent COVID-19.

The V gene is TRBV12-3 or TRBV12-4, the J gene TRBJ1-1, with 7 nucleotides matching TRBD1. The CDR3 contains 13 residues. V shed 4 bases and J 4 bases; nucleotides not matched to a gene: 3. In DNA, the CDR3 is TGTGCCAGCAGTTACAGGGGAAGCACTGAAGCTTTCTTT. It translates to CASSYRGSTEAFF.

This clone was detected once. The chain combines TRBV20-1 with TRBJ2-1; weak D call: TRBD1 (5 bases). Germline V lookup: CDR1 DFQATT, CDR2 SNEGSKA (reference sequence). The V and J ends lost 3 bases and 4 bases respectively, with 7 bases between them. The CDR3 is 12 amino acids. CDR3 amino acids: CSASRQYNEQFF. The CDR3 DNA is TGCAGTGCTAGTAGACAGTACAATGAGCAGTTCTTC.

V and J are TRBV19 and TRBJ1-3, with 8 nucleotides matching TRBD1. Trimming cost V 7 bases and J 0 bases; bases outside gene matches: 5. The CDR3 has 15 residues. In germline, CDR1 is LNHDA, CDR2 SQIVND (reference sequence). The CDR3 bases are TGTGCCAGTAAAGGACAGGGCGTCTCTGGAAACACCATATATTTT. It specifies CASKGQGVSGNTIYF.

V usage is TRBV11-1 and J usage is TRBJ1-2; the match to TRBD1 covers 7 bases. V gave up 6 bases and J gave up 1 base; unmatched junction bases: 2. From germline, CDR1 is SGHAT and CDR2 FQDESV (reference sequence). The CDR3 covers 13 residues. CDR3 in amino acids: CASSRDSNYGYTF. CDR3 nucleotide sequence: TGTGCCAGCAGTCGGGACAGTAACTATGGCTACACCTTC.

This clone has just one count. The rearrangement joins TRBV5-1 to TRBJ2-2; D may be TRBD2 (5 bases). CDR3 length: 14 residues. Between the trimmed V and J ends, which lost 3 bases and 6 bases, there was a span of 12 bases. CDR1 and CDR2 (germline): SGHRS, YFSETQ. CDR3 DNA: TGCGCCAGCAGCTCAGCTAGCAGGCCCGGGGAGCTGTTTTTT. Translation: CASSSASRPGELFF.

The CDR3 bases are TGTGCCAGCAGCCTAGCGGGAGTTCGGACCGGGGAGCTGTTTTTT. This codes for CASSLAGVRTGELFF. V gene TRBV11-2 combines with J gene TRBJ2-2; 10 bases agree with TRBD2. Trimming took 5 bases from V and 5 from J; bases not matched to a gene: 5. This CDR3 is 15 amino acids long. Germline loops: CDR1 SGHAT, CDR2 FQNNGV.

This clone has only one observation. The V gene is TRBV1, the J gene TRBJ1-2; TRBD1 is taken as the D call from the table, unchecked against the DNA. TRBV1 is listed as a pseudogene. This CDR3 is 14 amino acids long. The CDR3 spells CTSSQEGGGGGYTF. Here the CDR3 DNA reads TGCACCAGCAGCCAAGAAGGAGGGGGCGGCGGCTACACCTTC.

The rearrangement links TRBV3-1 (or the pseudogene TRBV3-2) to TRBJ1-1; TRBD1 is a possible D gene (6 bases). CDR1 and CDR2 (germline): LGHDT, YNNKEL (reference sequence). Deletions cut 3 bases from V and 1 base from J, with 12 bases between. The CDR3 is made up of 15 amino acids. The CDR3 is CASSQSGVKNTEAFF. The DNA of the CDR3 is TGTGCCAGCAGCCAGTCAGGGGTCAAGAACACTGAAGCTTTCTTT.

The J gene is TRBJ1-6, the V gene TRBV9; no clear D gene. Trimming took 0 bases from V and 9 from J, leaving 13 bases between them. The CDR3 consists of 15 residues. CDR1 and CDR2 from the germline V gene are SGDLS and YYNGEE. Here the CDR3 DNA reads TGTGCCAGCAGCGTAGTTCCCGACGGAGTTTCACCCCTCCACTTT. It codes for CASSVVPDGVSPLHF.

The rearrangement joins TRBV27 to TRBJ2-2; 9 nucleotides line up with TRBD1. The V segment lost 6 bases and the J segment 2 bases; nucleotides outside the gene matches: 1. CDR1 and CDR2 from the germline V gene are MNHEY and SMNVEV (reference sequence). There are 14 residues in the CDR3. CDR3 DNA: TGTGCCAGCAGGGGACAGGGTAACACCGGGGAGCTGTTTTTT. Its translation: CASRGQGNTGELFF.

The CDR3 reads CASSKAALAGGGGEQYF. DNA of the CDR3: TGTGCCAGCAGCAAAGCGGCGCTAGCGGGGGGAGGAGGCGAGCAGTACTTC. V and J are TRBV21-1 and TRBJ2-7; the table's D call of TRBD2 was not tested on the DNA. TRBV21-1 is listed as a pseudogene. The CDR3 contains 17 residues.

V usage is TRBV28 and J usage is TRBJ2-1; D is unresolved. CDR3 length: 11 amino acids. The V end was cut by 7 bases, the J end by 10 bases, with 11 bases between. Germline assignment: CDR1 MDHEN and CDR2 SYDVKM. For the CDR3, the DNA is TGTGCCAGCACCCTAGGCCTAGAGCAGTTCTTC. Protein product: CASTLGLEQFF.

V gene TRBV6-2 or TRBV6-3 combines with J gene TRBJ2-5; possible D gene TRBD1, 5 bases. This CDR3 has 15 amino acids. Germline CDR1 MNHEY, CDR2 SVGEGT. V was clipped by 2 bases and J by 2 bases, with 12 bases between them. The CDR3 nucleotides are TGTGCCAGCAGTTACGACAGAAACGGACAAGAGACCCAGTACTTC. Amino acids: CASSYDRNGQETQYF.

The chain recombines TRBV10-1 with TRBJ2-5; D possibly corresponds to TRBD1 (6 bases). The V and J ends lost 2 bases and 1 base respectively, with 11 bases between them. Germline V gene data show CDR1 as WNHNN and CDR2 as SYGVQD (reference sequence). The CDR3 has 15 residues. CDR3 region: CASSEGQGPQETQYF. As DNA, the CDR3 is TGCGCCAGCAGTGAGGGCCAGGGGCCCCAAGAGACCCAGTACTTC.

V usage is TRBV20-1 and J usage is TRBJ1-2, with TRBD1 matching over 7 bases. Trimming took 3 bases from V and 3 from J; bases not matched to a gene: 4. Germline V gene sequence: CDR1 DFQATT, CDR2 SNEGSKA (reference sequence). There are 13 residues in the CDR3. CDR3 amino acids: CSASIGTDYGYTF. CDR3 in DNA: TGCAGTGCTAGTATCGGGACAGACTATGGCTACACCTTC.

The rearrangement links TRBV19 to TRBJ2-3; the match to TRBD1 covers 8 bases. The CDR3 consists of 13 residues. Germline loops: CDR1 LNHDA, CDR2 SQIVND (reference sequence). Germline trimming cut 3 bases from V and 7 bases from J; bases unmatched to any gene: 3. This CDR3 reads CASSMDRENTQYF. The CDR3 DNA is TGTGCCAGTAGTATGGACAGGGAGAATACGCAGTATTTT.

J is TRBJ2-6 and V is TRBV5-1; 9 positions agree with TRBD1. This CDR3 spans 17 amino acids. V dropped 4 bases and J dropped 1; count of bases not matched to a gene: 6. Germline V gives CDR1 SGHRS, CDR2 YFSETQ. The CDR3 loop is CASSRGTGRSGANVLTF. In nucleotides, the CDR3 is TGCGCCAGCAGCCGAGGGACAGGGAGATCTGGGGCCAACGTCCTGACTTTC.

The chain recombines TRBV9 with TRBJ2-2, with D possibly TRBD2 on 6 matching bases. The CDR3 is 15 amino acids. In germline, CDR1 is SGDLS, CDR2 YYNGEE. The V and J ends lost 5 bases and 4 bases respectively, with 15 bases between them. The CDR3 spells CASSTTGLLTGELFF. The CDR3 DNA follows: TGTGCCAGCAGTACTACGGGACTCCTCACCGGGGAGCTGTTTTTT.

The chain recombines TRBV4-2 with TRBJ1-3; TRBD1 might be the D (6 bases). With 2 bases removed from V and 0 bases from J, the gap between germline ends came to 11 bases. CDR1 is LGHNA, CDR2 YNFKEQ, per germline. CDR3 length equals 16 residues. In nucleotides, the CDR3 is TGTGCCAGCAGCCAACCCGGACAGTTCTCTGGAAACACCATATATTTT. This encodes CASSQPGQFSGNTIYF.

CDR3 nucleotide sequence: TGTGCCAGCAGTGAGGAGAGGGGGACTGGAAACACCATATATTTT. Protein: CASSEERGTGNTIYF. The gene calls are TRBV2 and TRBJ1-3; TRBD1 is a possible D gene (6 bases). Per the germline V gene, CDR1 is SNHLY and CDR2 is FYNNEI. Trimming took 3 bases from V and 2 from J, leaving 11 bases between them. The CDR3 runs to 15 residues.

This rearrangement joins TRBV27 to TRBJ2-3, with no clear D. Germline V gene sequence: CDR1 MNHEY, CDR2 SMNVEV (reference sequence). V was pared by 0 bases and J by 0 bases, with 4 bases between. This CDR3 spans 14 amino acids. CDR3 in DNA: TGTGCCAGCAGTTTATCCAAAAGCACAGATACGCAGTATTTT. Its protein is CASSLSKSTDTQYF.

The chain uses TRBV6-6 and TRBJ1-1; 11 bases fit TRBD1. Per the germline V gene, CDR1 is MNHNY and CDR2 is SVGAGI (reference sequence). The CDR3 extends over 15 amino acids. V shed 5 bases, J shed 3 bases, and the junction held 5 bases outside the gene matches. The CDR3 nucleotides are TGTGCCAGCAGTCGCCCGGGACAGGGGGACACTGAAGCTTTCTTT. Protein: CASSRPGQGDTEAFF.

This chain links TRBV18 with TRBJ2-2, with TRBD1 matching over 7 bases. V trimming: 1 base; J trimming: 1 base; junction bases outside the gene matches: 3. Per the germline V gene, CDR1 is KGHSH and CDR2 is LQKENI. The CDR3 contains 16 residues. CDR3 protein: CASSPQGAKNTGELFF. In DNA form, the CDR3 reads TGTGCCAGCTCACCACAGGGGGCTAAGAACACCGGGGAGCTGTTTTTT.

The V and J genes are TRBV10-3 and TRBJ2-1; 7 nucleotides agree with TRBD2. The junction had 8 bases not matched to a gene; V was cut back by 4 bases and J by 5 bases. The CDR3 extends over 15 amino acids. Germline V gene lookup returns CDR1 ENHRY and CDR2 SYGVKD. The CDR3 DNA reads TGTGCCATCAGTGGCCGACTAGCCAGCAACAATGAGCAGTTCTTC. Protein product: CAISGRLASNNEQFF.

The chain employs TRBV5-1 and TRBJ1-1; 8 bases match TRBD1. Trimming removed 3 bases from V and 11 bases from J; junction bases left unmatched: 12. Germline V lookup: CDR1 SGHRS, CDR2 YFSETQ. The CDR3 loop spans 14 amino acids. CDR3 bases: TGCGCCAGCAGCTCCCGGGACAGGACCTTGGGGGCTTTCTTT. Translating it yields CASSSRDRTLGAFF.

The chain carries TRBV9 and TRBJ2-2; 9 bases are a match to TRBD2. The length of the CDR3 is 16 residues. The V gene end was trimmed by 2 bases and the J gene end by 5 bases; junction bases not matched to a gene: 7. CDR1 is SGDLS and CDR2 is YYNGEE in the germline V gene. The CDR3 loop reads CASSVFRGLATGELFF. In DNA, the CDR3 is TGTGCCAGCAGCGTCTTTAGAGGACTAGCGACCGGGGAGCTGTTTTTT.

The genes are TRBV19 and TRBJ1-5; maybe TRBD1 (5 bases). CDR1 is LNHDA, CDR2 SQIVND, per germline (reference sequence). This CDR3 contains 16 residues. The ends were cut back, 2 bases at V and 3 bases at J, with 14 bases in the middle. CDR3 amino acids: CASSITNPRANQPQHF. The CDR3 coding sequence is TGTGCCAGTAGTATAACAAACCCCAGGGCCAATCAGCCCCAGCATTTT.